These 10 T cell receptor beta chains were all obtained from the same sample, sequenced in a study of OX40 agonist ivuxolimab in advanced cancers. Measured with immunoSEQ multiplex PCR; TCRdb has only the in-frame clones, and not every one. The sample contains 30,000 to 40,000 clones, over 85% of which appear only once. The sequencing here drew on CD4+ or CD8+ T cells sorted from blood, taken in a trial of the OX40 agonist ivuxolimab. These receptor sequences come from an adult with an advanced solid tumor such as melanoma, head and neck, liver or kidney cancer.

CDR3: CASSHGLSPTNEKLFF. The CDR3 DNA sequence: TGTGCCAGTAGTCATGGTCTCAGCCCAACTAATGAAAAACTGTTTTTT. The chain combines TRBV19 with TRBJ1-4; D call uncertain. The V gene lost 5 bases and the J gene lost 0 bases, with 13 bases spanning the gap. The germline V gene has CDR1 LNHDA and CDR2 SQIVND (reference sequence). The CDR3 extends over 16 amino acids.

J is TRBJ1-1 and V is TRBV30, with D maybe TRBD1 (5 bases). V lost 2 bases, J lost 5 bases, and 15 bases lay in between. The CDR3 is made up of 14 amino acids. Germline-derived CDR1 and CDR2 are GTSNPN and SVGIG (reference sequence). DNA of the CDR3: TGTGCCTGGAGTCTCCAGGGATTTGGGACTGAAGCTTTCTTT. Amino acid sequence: CAWSLQGFGTEAFF.

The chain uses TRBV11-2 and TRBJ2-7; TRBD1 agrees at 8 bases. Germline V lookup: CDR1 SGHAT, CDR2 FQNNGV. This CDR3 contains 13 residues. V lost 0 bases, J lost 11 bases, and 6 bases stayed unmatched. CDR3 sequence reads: CASSLDGQGQEYF. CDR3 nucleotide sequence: TGTGCCAGCAGCTTAGACGGACAGGGTCAGGAGTACTTC. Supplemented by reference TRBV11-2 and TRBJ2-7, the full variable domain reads EAGVAQSPRYKIIEKRQSVAFWCNPISGHATLYWYQQILGQGPKLLIQFQNNGVVDDSQLPKDRFSAERLKGVDSTLKIQPAKLEDSAVYLCASSLDGQGQEYFGPGTRLTVT.

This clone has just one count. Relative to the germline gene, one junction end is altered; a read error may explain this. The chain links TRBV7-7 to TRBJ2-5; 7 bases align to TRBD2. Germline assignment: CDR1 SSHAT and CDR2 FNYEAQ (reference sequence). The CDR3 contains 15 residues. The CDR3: CASSLTSAERGTQYF. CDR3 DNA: TGTGCTAGCAGCTTAACTAGCGCCGAGAGGGGGACCCAGTACTTC.

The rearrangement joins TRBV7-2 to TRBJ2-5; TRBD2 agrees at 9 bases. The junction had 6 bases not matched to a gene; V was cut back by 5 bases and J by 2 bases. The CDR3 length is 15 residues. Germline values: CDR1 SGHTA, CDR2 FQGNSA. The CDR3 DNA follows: TGTGCCAGCAGCCAAGGACTAGCGCTTCAAGAGACCCAGTACTTC. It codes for CASSQGLALQETQYF.

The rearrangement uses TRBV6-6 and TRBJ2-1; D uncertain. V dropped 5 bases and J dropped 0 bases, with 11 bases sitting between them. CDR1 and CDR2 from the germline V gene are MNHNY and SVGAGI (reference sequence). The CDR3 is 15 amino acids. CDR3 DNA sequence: TGTGCCAGCAGTACCCCTATAGTCTCCTACAATGAGCAGTTCTTC. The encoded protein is CASSTPIVSYNEQFF.

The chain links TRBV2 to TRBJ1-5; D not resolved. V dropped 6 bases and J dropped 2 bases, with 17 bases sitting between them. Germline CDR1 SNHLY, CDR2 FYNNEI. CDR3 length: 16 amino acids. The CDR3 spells CASSPRGSEGNQPQHF. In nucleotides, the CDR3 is TGTGCCAGCAGCCCCCGCGGGAGCGAGGGCAATCAGCCCCAGCATTTT.

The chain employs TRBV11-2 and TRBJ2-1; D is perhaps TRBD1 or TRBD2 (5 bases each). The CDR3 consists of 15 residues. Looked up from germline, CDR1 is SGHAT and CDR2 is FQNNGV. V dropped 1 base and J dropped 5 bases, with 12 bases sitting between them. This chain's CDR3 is CASSLARGAHNEQFF. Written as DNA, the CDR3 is TGTGCCAGCAGCTTAGCAAGAGGGGCCCACAATGAGCAGTTCTTC.

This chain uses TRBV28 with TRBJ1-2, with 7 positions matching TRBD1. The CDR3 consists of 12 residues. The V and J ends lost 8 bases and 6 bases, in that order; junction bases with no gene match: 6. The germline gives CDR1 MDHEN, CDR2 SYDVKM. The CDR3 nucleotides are TGTGCCAGCGGGACAGCGGGGCATGGCTACACCTTC. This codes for CASGTAGHGYTF.

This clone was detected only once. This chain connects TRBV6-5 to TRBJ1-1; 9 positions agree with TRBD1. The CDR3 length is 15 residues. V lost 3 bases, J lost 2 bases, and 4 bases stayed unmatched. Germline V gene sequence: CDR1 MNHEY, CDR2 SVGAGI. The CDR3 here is CASSYSDRGNTEAFF. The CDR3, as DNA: TGTGCCAGCAGTTATTCGGACAGGGGAAACACTGAAGCTTTCTTT.